Here is one T cell receptor beta chain with its context. The data belong to a study of molecular identifiers for immune sequencing clone quantification. Germline loops: CDR1 SGHVS, CDR2 FNYEAQ. V was clipped by 0 bases and J by 7 bases, with 9 bases between them. This CDR3 has 13 residues. Each CDR3 protein is one row after TCRdb ran MiXCR on the PCR reads. Of approximately 500,000 distinct CDR3 sequences in the sample, around 25% were seen once. The sample was naive CD8+ T cells from blood, with Jurkat cell RNA spiked in. The sample's subset: FACS-sorted CD8+CD4-CCR7+CD45RA+ naive T cells. The TCR comes from a human donor in good health. Some libraries in this study had Jurkat cell RNA spiked in. This rearrangement joins TRBV7-6 to TRBJ2-5; D gene uncertain. CDR3 sequence reads: CASSLAGYGTQYF. DNA for the CDR3: TGTGCCAGCAGCTTAGCCGGCTATGGGACCCAGTACTTC.